This TCR beta chain is drawn from a study of response to subunit inactivated influenza vaccine. This clonotype was counted ten times or more. Each CDR3 protein gets one entry after TCRdb re-called the RT-PCR reads with MiXCR. This table has roughly 650,000 distinct CDR3 sequences, 14% appearing once. V lost 1 base, J lost 5 bases, and 14 bases lay in between. Looked up from germline, CDR1 is SGHTA and CDR2 is FQGNSA. This CDR3 has 15 residues. The rearrangement uses TRBV7-2 and TRBJ2-5; D tentatively reads TRBD1 or TRBD2 (6 bases each). The material sequenced was PBMCs from blood, taken 14 days before vaccination. This TCR came from a man over 45 who received an inactivated influenza vaccine. Here the CDR3 DNA reads TGTGCCAGCAGCTTAGGAGTCCAGGGGAGGGAGACCCAGTACTTC. This gives the protein CASSLGVQGRETQYF.